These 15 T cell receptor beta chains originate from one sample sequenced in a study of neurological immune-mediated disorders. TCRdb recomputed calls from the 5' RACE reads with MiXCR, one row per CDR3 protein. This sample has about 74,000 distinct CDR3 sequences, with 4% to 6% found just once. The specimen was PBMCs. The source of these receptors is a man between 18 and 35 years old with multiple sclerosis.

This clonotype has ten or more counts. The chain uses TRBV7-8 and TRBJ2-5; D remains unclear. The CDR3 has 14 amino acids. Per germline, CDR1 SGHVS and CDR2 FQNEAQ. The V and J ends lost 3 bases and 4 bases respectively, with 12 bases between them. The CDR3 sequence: CASSFGRGRETQYF. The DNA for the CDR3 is TGTGCCAGCAGCTTCGGCAGAGGTCGAGAGACCCAGTACTTC. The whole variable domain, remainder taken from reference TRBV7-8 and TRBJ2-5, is GAGVSQSPRYKVAKRGQDVALRCDPISGHVSLFWYQQALGQGPEFLTYFQNEAQLDKSGLPSDRFFAERPEGSVSTLKIQRTQQEDSAVYLCASSFGRGRETQYFGPGTRLLVL.

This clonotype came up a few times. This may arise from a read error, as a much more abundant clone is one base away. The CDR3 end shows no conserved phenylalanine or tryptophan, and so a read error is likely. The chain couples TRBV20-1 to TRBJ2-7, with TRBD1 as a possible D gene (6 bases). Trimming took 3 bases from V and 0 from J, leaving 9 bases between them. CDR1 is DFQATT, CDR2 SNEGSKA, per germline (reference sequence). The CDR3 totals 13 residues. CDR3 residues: CSASRDNSYEQYI. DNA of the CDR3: TGCAGTGCTAGCCGGGACAACTCCTACGAGCAGTACATC.

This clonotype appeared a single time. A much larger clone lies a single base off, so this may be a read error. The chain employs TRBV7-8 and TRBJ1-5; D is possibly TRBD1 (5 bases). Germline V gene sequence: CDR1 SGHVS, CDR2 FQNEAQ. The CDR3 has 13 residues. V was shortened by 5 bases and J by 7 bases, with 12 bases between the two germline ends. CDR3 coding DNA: TGTGCCAGCAGCCCGCAGGGTTTACAGCCCCAGCATTTT. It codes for CASSPQGLQPQHF.

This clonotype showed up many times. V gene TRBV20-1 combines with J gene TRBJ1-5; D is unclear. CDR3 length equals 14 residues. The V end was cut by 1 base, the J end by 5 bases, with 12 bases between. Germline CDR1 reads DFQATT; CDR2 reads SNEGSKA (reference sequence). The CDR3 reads CSARGAGEHQPQHF. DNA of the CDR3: TGCAGTGCTAGAGGCGCAGGCGAACATCAGCCCCAGCATTTT.

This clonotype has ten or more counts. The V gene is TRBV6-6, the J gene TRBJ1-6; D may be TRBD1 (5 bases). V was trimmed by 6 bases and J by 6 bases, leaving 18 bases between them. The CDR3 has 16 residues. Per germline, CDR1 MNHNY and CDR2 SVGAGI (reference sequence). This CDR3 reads CASSAPVGGSNSPLHF. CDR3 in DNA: TGTGCCAGCAGCGCCCCAGTGGGGGGAAGTAATTCACCCCTCCACTTT.

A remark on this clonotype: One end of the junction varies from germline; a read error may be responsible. The CDR3 protein is CSAPSSRGLGSQNF. The CDR3 region has the DNA TGCAGTGCTCCCTCGTCAAGGGGGCTGGGGTCCCAGAATTTT. The chain joins TRBV20-1 to TRBJ1-5, with TRBD1 matching 7 bases. CDR3 size: 14 residues. Looked up from germline, CDR1 is DFQATT and CDR2 is SNEGSKA (reference sequence).

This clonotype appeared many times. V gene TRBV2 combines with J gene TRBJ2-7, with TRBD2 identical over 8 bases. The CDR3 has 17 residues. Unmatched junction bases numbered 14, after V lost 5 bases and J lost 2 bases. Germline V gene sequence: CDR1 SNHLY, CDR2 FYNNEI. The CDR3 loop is CASSSPGLEPATYEQYF. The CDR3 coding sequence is TGTGCCAGCAGTTCCCCGGGACTAGAGCCCGCTACCTACGAGCAGTACTTC. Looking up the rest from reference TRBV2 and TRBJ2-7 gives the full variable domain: EPEVTQTPSHQVTQMGQEVILRCVPISNHLYFYWYRQILGQKVEFLVSFYNNEISEKSEIFDDQFSVERPDGSNFTLKIRSTKLEDSAMYFCASSSPGLEPATYEQYFGPGTRLTVT.

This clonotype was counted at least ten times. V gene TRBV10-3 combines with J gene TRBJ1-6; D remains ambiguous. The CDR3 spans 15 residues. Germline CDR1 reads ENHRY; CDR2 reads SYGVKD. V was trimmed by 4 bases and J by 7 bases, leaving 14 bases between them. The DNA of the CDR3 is TGTGCCATCAGTGTTTCGTCGGTCGGGAATTCACCCCTCCACTTT. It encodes CAISVSSVGNSPLHF.

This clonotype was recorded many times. The CDR3, as DNA: TGTGCCAGCAGCTTCACTCAGCGGTACACAGATACGCAGTATTTT. This gives the protein CASSFTQRYTDTQYF. The J gene is TRBJ2-3, the V gene TRBV7-2; weak D call: TRBD2 (5 bases). The V gene lost 3 bases and the J gene lost 2 bases, with 12 bases spanning the gap. This CDR3 contains 15 residues. CDR1 is SGHTA and CDR2 is FQGNSA in the germline V gene.

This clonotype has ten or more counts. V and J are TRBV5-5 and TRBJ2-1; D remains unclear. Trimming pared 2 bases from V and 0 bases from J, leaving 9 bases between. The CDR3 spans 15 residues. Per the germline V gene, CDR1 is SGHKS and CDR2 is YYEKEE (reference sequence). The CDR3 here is CASSFGRTSYNEQFF. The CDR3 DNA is TGTGCCAGCAGCTTTGGTAGGACCTCCTACAATGAGCAGTTCTTC.

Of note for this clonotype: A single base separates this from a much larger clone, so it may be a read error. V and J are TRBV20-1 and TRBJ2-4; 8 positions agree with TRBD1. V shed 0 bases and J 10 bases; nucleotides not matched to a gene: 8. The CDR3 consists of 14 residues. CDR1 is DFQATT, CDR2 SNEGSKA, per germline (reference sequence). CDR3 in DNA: TGCAGTGCTAGAGAGACAGGGGCTGGAAAAATTCAGTACTTC. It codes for CSARETGAGKIQYF.

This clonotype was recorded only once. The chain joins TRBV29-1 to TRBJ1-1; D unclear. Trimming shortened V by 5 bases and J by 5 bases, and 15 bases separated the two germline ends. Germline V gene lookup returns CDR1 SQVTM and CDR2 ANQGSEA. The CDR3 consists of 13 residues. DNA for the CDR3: TGCAGCGTTACGGGAGGAGGGTCAACTGAAGCTTTCTTT. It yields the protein CSVTGGGSTEAFF. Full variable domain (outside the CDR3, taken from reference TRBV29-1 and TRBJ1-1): SAVISQKPSRDICQRGTSLTIQCQVDSQVTMMFWYRQQPGQSLTLIATANQGSEATYESGFVIDKFPISRPNLTFSTLTVSNMSPEDSSIYLCSVTGGGSTEAFFGQGTRLTVV.

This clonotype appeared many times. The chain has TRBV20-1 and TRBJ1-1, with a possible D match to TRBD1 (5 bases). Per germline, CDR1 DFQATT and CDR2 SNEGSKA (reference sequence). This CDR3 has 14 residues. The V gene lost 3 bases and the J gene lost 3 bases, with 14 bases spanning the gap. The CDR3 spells CSASPWGVYTEAFF. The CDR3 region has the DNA TGCAGTGCTAGTCCCTGGGGGGTTTACACTGAAGCTTTCTTT.

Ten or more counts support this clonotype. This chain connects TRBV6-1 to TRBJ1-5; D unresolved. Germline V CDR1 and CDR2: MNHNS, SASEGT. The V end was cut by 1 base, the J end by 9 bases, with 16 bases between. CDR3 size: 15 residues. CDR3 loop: CASSEDQATVRPQHF. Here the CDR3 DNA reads TGTGCCAGCAGTGAAGATCAGGCCACGGTGCGGCCCCAGCATTTT.

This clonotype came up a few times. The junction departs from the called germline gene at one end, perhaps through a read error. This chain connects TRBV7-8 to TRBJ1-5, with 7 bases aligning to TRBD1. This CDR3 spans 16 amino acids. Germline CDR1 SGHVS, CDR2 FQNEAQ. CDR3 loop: CASTPRGTVRNQPQNF. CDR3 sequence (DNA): TGTGCCAGCACCCCCCGGGGGACAGTCCGCAATCAGCCCCAGAATTTT.